Listed here are 14 T cell receptor beta chains from one sample, sequenced in a study of blood T cell repertoires in COVID-19. The table came from immunoSEQ multiplex PCR; TCRdb's copy has only in-frame clones and leaves some out. Of approximately 210,000 clones detected, roughly 94% appear once; the ten largest clones hold about 1.3%. The sequenced sample was peripheral blood. The source is a young man with acute or convalescent COVID-19.

Remarks on this clone: The junction shows a germline mismatch at one end, possibly a read error. V is TRBV7-9 and J is TRBJ1-3; D gene uncertain. The CDR3 contains 11 residues. Germline assignment: CDR1 SEHNR and CDR2 FQNEAQ (reference sequence). The DNA of the CDR3 is TGTGCCAGCAGCTCTCGAAACACCATATATTTT. This encodes CASSSRNTIYF.

The CDR3 DNA reads as TGTGCCAGCTGCCTTTCGACTAAACAAGTCACTGAAGCTTTCTTT. Translated: CASCLSTKQVTEAFF. V is TRBV18 and J is TRBJ1-1; D gene ambiguous. V lost 7 bases to trimming and J lost 4 bases, with 19 bases between them. This CDR3 contains 15 residues. In germline, CDR1 is KGHSH, CDR2 LQKENI.

The gene calls are TRBV7-9 and TRBJ1-1; no definite D call. Looked up from germline, CDR1 is SEHNR and CDR2 is FQNEAQ (reference sequence). The CDR3 totals 15 residues. Trimming stripped 6 bases from V and 2 bases from J, with 16 bases between. This chain's CDR3 is CASRNFVAPNTEAFF. CDR3 bases: TGTGCCAGCAGGAACTTTGTAGCACCTAACACTGAAGCTTTCTTT.

The V gene is TRBV18, the J gene TRBJ2-2, with 9 bases aligning to TRBD2. The germline V gene encodes CDR1 KGHSH and CDR2 LQKENI. Trimming removed 3 bases from V and 4 bases from J; junction bases left unmatched: 6. The CDR3 is 16 residues long. CDR3 bases: TGTGCCAGCTCACCGGATCTAGCGGGGTTCACCGGGGAGCTGTTTTTT. Protein: CASSPDLAGFTGELFF.

The V and J genes are TRBV5-1 and TRBJ2-5, with 10 bases identical to TRBD1. V trimming: 4 bases; J trimming: 5 bases; junction bases outside the gene matches: 11. The V gene's germline CDR1 is SGHRS and CDR2 YFSETQ. This CDR3 comprises 16 residues. The CDR3, as DNA: TGCGCCAGCAGCCCGGACCGACAGGGGGCGCAGGAGACCCAGTACTTC. Residues: CASSPDRQGAQETQYF.

The chain employs TRBV5-1 and TRBJ2-1; D ambiguous. The CDR3 length is 11 residues. Germline CDR1 and CDR2: SGHRS and YFSETQ. Between the trimmed V and J ends, which lost 2 bases and 10 bases, there was a span of 7 bases. CDR3 in amino acids: CASSFEWEQFF. The CDR3 DNA follows: TGCGCCAGCAGCTTCGAGTGGGAGCAGTTCTTC.

The chain is built from TRBV9 and TRBJ2-3; the D is unclear. Deletions cut 4 bases from V and 4 bases from J, with 10 bases between. This CDR3 has 13 residues. Germline lookup yields CDR1 SGDLS and CDR2 YYNGEE. CDR3 nucleotide sequence: TGTGCCAGCAGCCAACTTTCACCAGATACGCAGTATTTT. Its protein product is CASSQLSPDTQYF.

In its sample, this clone was seen once. The chain couples TRBV19 to TRBJ2-3; 10 bases are a match to TRBD2. The CDR3 spans 17 residues. Per germline, CDR1 LNHDA and CDR2 SQIVND (reference sequence). J was trimmed by 5 bases and V by 4 bases; bases with no gene match: 12. The CDR3 here is CASSRPSGSWVVDTQYF. The CDR3 coding sequence is TGTGCCAGTAGTAGGCCTAGCGGGAGCTGGGTTGTAGATACGCAGTATTTT.

This clone was observed a single time. This chain joins TRBV9 and TRBJ1-3; D perhaps matches TRBD1 (5 bases). The CDR3 loop spans 15 amino acids. CDR1 SGDLS and CDR2 YYNGEE come from the germline V gene. V dropped 0 bases and J dropped 2 bases, with 9 bases sitting between them. CDR3 sequence: CASSVGAGTGNTIYF. The CDR3 region has the DNA TGTGCCAGCAGCGTAGGGGCAGGGACTGGAAACACCATATATTTT.

The chain combines TRBV6-5 with TRBJ2-3; D remains ambiguous. Per germline, CDR1 MNHEY and CDR2 SVGAGI. The CDR3 consists of 12 residues. With 6 bases removed from V and 4 bases from J, the gap between germline ends came to 8 bases. Here the CDR3 reads CASRTSADTQYF. The CDR3 DNA follows: TGTGCCAGCAGGACATCGGCAGATACGCAGTATTTT.

CDR3 region: CASSQERDPNSPLHF. In DNA form, the CDR3 reads TGTGCCAGCAGCCAGGAGAGAGATCCGAATTCACCCCTCCACTTT. V usage is TRBV4-2 and J usage is TRBJ1-6; D not resolved. Germline V lookup: CDR1 LGHNA, CDR2 YNFKEQ. V dropped 3 bases and J dropped 7 bases, with 13 bases sitting between them. The CDR3 length is 15 residues.

The CDR3 DNA reads TGTGCCAGTAGTAAACCGGGACAGGGGGCAGATACGCAGTATTTT. It encodes CASSKPGQGADTQYF. The V gene is TRBV19, the J gene TRBJ2-3; 11 bases map to TRBD1. The CDR3 has 15 amino acids. V trimming: 4 bases; J trimming: 4 bases; junction bases outside the gene matches: 4. In germline, CDR1 is LNHDA, CDR2 SQIVND (reference sequence).

The genes are TRBV11-3 and TRBJ1-6, with 7 bases identical to TRBD1. The CDR3 totals 15 residues. The V and J ends lost 2 bases and 5 bases, in that order; junction bases with no gene match: 3. Looked up from germline, CDR1 is SGHNT and CDR2 is YENEEA. CDR3 amino acids: CASSLTGQNNSPLHF. CDR3 DNA sequence: TGTGCCAGCAGCTTAACGGGACAGAATAATTCACCCCTCCACTTT.

The chain couples TRBV11-2 to TRBJ2-1, with 11 nucleotides matching TRBD1. Germline V lookup: CDR1 SGHAT, CDR2 FQNNGV. This CDR3 has 18 amino acids. V shed 3 bases and J 6 bases; nucleotides not matched to a gene: 13. The CDR3 nucleotides are TGTGCCAGCAGCTTTCGGGACAGGGGGACCGAGAGGGCCAATGAGCAGTTCTTC. This gives the protein CASSFRDRGTERANEQFF.